This T cell receptor beta chain was sequenced during a study of shared clonotypes between healthy human individuals. Study results and caveats: Exclusively blood specimens were collected; tissue repertoires likely differ.

Looked up from germline, CDR1 is SGHDN and CDR2 is FVKESK. Trimming stripped 1 base from V and 1 base from J, with 13 bases between. The CDR3 contains 16 residues. Worth noting for this clone: What it recognizes is unknown.

The data were produced by immunoSEQ multiplex PCR, yet TCRdb's version contains in-frame clones alone and is incomplete. The repertoire holds about 2.3 million clones, with 80% to 95% as singletons. This TCR derives from a man younger than 35 in good health. Some clones in this sample may be carry-over from other donors' samples. V usage is TRBV14 and J usage is TRBJ1-2; no firm D call. The sequenced sample was naive CD4+ T cells from PBMCs. Subset: CD45RA+ positively selected. The CDR3 nucleotides read TGTGCCAGCAGCCAAGGCGGGCCGCGTTTTAACTATGGCTACACCTTC. Translating it yields CASSQGGPRFNYGYTF.